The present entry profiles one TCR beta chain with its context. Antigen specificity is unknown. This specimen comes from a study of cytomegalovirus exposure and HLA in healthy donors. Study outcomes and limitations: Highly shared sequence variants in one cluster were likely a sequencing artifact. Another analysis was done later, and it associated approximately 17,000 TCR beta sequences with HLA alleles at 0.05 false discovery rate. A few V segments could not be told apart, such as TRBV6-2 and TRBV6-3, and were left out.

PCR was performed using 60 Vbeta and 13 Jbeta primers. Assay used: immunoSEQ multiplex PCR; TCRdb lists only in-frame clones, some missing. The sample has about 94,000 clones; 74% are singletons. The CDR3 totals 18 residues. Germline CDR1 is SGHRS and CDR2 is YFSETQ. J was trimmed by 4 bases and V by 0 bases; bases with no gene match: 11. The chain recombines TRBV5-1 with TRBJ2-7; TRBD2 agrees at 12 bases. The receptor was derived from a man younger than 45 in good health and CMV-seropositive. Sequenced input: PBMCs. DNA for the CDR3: TGCGCCAGCAGCTTGGTGCATTCGACTAGCGGGGGAAATTACGAGCAGTACTTC. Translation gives CASSLVHSTSGGNYEQYF.